The 14 T cell receptor beta chains in this list originate from one sample, sequenced in a study of technical replicates of blood from several donors. The data were produced by immunoSEQ multiplex PCR, yet TCRdb's version contains in-frame clones alone and is incomplete. The sample shows under 15,000 clones, around 79% of them seen only once. The sequencing sample was made of PBMCs. The receptor set was obtained from a human donor in good health.

The table lists this clone with a count of one. The chain recombines TRBV7-9 with TRBJ2-7; D not certain. Germline values: CDR1 SEHNR, CDR2 FQNEAQ (reference sequence). V lost 1 base and J lost 6, with 7 bases in between. The CDR3 is 12 amino acids. The CDR3 is CASSLGGSEQYF. The CDR3 nucleotides read TGTGCCAGCAGCTTAGGAGGTTCCGAGCAGTACTTC. Full variable domain (missing parts from reference TRBV7-9 and TRBJ2-7): DTGVSQNPRHKITKRGQNVTFRCDPISEHNRLYWYRQTLGQGPEFLTYFQNEAQLEKSRLLSDRFSAERPKGSFSTLEIQRTEQGDSAMYLCASSLGGSEQYFGPGTRLTVT.

The V gene is TRBV5-6, the J gene TRBJ2-7; D perhaps matches TRBD2 (7 bases). This CDR3 is built from 13 residues. From germline, CDR1 is SGHDT and CDR2 YYEEEE. V was pared by 4 bases and J by 3 bases, with 11 bases between. The CDR3: CASSKGGGYEQYF. For the CDR3, the DNA is TGTGCCAGCAGCAAAGGGGGGGGCTACGAGCAGTACTTC.

The chain joins TRBV5-6 to TRBJ2-3; TRBD1 agrees at 9 bases. Germline CDR1 is SGHDT and CDR2 is YYEEEE. V lost 4 bases, J lost 5 bases, and 5 bases stayed unmatched. This CDR3 is built from 14 residues. CDR3 nucleotides: TGTGCCAGCAGCCCACGACAGGGGGTAGATACGCAGTATTTT. Protein sequence: CASSPRQGVDTQYF. The variable domain in full, with the rest retrieved from reference TRBV5-6 and TRBJ2-3, is DAGVTQSPTHLIKTRGQQVTLRCSPKSGHDTVSWYQQALGQGPQFIFQYYEEEERQRGNFPDRFSGHQFPNYSSELNVNALLLGDSALYLCASSPRQGVDTQYFGPGTRLTVL.

This chain links TRBV10-2 with TRBJ2-2, with D perhaps matching TRBD2 (6 bases). CDR3 length: 13 amino acids. The germline V and J ends were trimmed by 3 bases and 6 bases, with 8 bases remaining between them. Germline CDR1 and CDR2: WSHSY and SAAADI. The CDR3 spells CASSDTGAGELFF. The CDR3 coding sequence is TGCGCCAGCAGTGATACGGGGGCCGGGGAGCTGTTTTTT.

This clone was seen just once. The J gene is TRBJ2-6, the V gene TRBV6-4, with D perhaps TRBD1 (6 bases). With 0 bases removed from V and 0 bases from J, the gap between germline ends came to 12 bases. Looked up from germline, CDR1 is MRHNA and CDR2 is SNTAGT. This CDR3 has 18 amino acids. CDR3 amino acids: CASSDSVQGRSGANVLTF. The CDR3 DNA reads as TGTGCCAGCAGTGACTCGGTTCAGGGGCGCTCTGGGGCCAACGTCCTGACTTTC.

V is TRBV5-1 and J is TRBJ2-7; the D is unclear. V dropped 0 bases and J dropped 0 bases, with 7 bases sitting between them. Per germline, CDR1 SGHRS and CDR2 YFSETQ. The CDR3 has 14 residues. The CDR3 loop is CASSLGSHSYEQYF. The DNA of the CDR3 is TGCGCCAGCAGCTTGGGTTCCCACTCCTACGAGCAGTACTTC.

The chain is built from TRBV18 and TRBJ2-1; TRBD2 agrees at 8 bases. The CDR3 is 17 residues long. The germline gives CDR1 KGHSH, CDR2 LQKENI. J lost 2 bases, V lost 2 bases, and 8 bases had no gene match. CDR3 residues: CASSPFPAGGTYNEQFF. The CDR3 coding sequence is TGTGCCAGCTCACCATTTCCTGCGGGAGGAACCTACAATGAGCAGTTCTTC.

This sequence joins TRBV9 and TRBJ2-1; tentatively, D is TRBD1 (6 bases). Trimming left V 3 bases short and J 9 bases short, with 22 bases between. The germline CDR1 and CDR2 sequences are SGDLS and YYNGEE. The length of the CDR3 is 16 residues. The CDR3 coding sequence is TGTGCCAGCAGCGCCCTCGACAGGTCCGACCGATCTGAGCAGTTCTTC. The encoded protein is CASSALDRSDRSEQFF.

The chain is built from TRBV28 and TRBJ2-1; 9 nucleotides align to TRBD1. Looked up from germline, CDR1 is MDHEN and CDR2 is SYDVKM. With V trimmed by 5 bases and J by 2 bases, 7 bases remained unmatched. The CDR3 sequence is 16 residues long. The CDR3 reads CASSTTGGPTYNEQFF. DNA of the CDR3: TGTGCCAGCAGTACGACAGGGGGGCCTACCTACAATGAGCAGTTCTTC.

This chain uses TRBV28 with TRBJ2-7; maybe TRBD1 (7 bases). V dropped 6 bases and J dropped 1 base, with 19 bases sitting between them. Germline values: CDR1 MDHEN, CDR2 SYDVKM. CDR3 size: 16 residues. The CDR3 sequence: CASSSPGRGDSYEQYF. The CDR3 nucleotides read TGTGCCAGCAGCTCACCCGGCAGGGGGGATTCCTACGAGCAGTACTTC.

The rearrangement joins TRBV6-1 to TRBJ2-1, with no clear D. V lost 8 bases to trimming and J lost 2 bases, with 16 bases between them. Germline lookup yields CDR1 MNHNS and CDR2 SASEGT. The CDR3 covers 15 residues. Here the CDR3 reads CASQNELGPYNEQFF. Written as DNA, the CDR3 is TGTGCCAGCCAGAATGAGTTGGGCCCCTACAATGAGCAGTTCTTC.

The chain uses TRBV5-6 and TRBJ1-1, with D possibly matching TRBD1 (6 bases). Per the germline V gene, CDR1 is SGHDT and CDR2 is YYEEEE. The length of the CDR3 is 14 residues. The germline V and J ends were trimmed by 4 bases and 7 bases, with 17 bases remaining between them. DNA of the CDR3: TGTGCCAGCAGCCGCCCAGGGGCCGGACTTGAAGCTTTCTTT. Its translation: CASSRPGAGLEAFF.

In its sample, this clone was seen a few times. This chain uses TRBV6-5 with TRBJ1-4, with 9 bases lining up with TRBD1. The junction had 5 bases not matched to a gene; V was cut back by 10 bases and J by 8 bases. Germline assignment: CDR1 MNHEY and CDR2 SVGAGI. This CDR3 has 12 residues. Here the CDR3 DNA reads TGTGCCACCGGACAGGGGAGCGAAAAACTGTTTTTT. As protein: CATGQGSEKLFF.

The rearrangement uses TRBV21-1 and TRBJ2-7; whether TRBD1, the table's D call, matches the DNA was not checked. TRBV21-1 is a known pseudogene. This CDR3 comprises 14 residues. The CDR3 spells CASSKRAGAYEQYF. Written as DNA, the CDR3 is TGTGCCAGCAGCAAAAGGGCAGGGGCCTACGAGCAGTACTTC.